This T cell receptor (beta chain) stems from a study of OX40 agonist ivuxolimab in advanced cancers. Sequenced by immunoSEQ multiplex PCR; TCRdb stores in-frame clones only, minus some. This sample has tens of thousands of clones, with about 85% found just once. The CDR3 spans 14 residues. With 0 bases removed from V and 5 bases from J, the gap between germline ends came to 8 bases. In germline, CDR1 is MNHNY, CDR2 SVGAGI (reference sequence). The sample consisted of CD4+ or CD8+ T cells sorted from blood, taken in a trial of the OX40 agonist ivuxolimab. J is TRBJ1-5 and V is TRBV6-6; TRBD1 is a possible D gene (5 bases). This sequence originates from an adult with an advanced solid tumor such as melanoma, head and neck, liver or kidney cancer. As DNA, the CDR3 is TGTGCCAGCAGTTACTCCCAGGGATATCAGCCCCAGCATTTT. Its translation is CASSYSQGYQPQHF.